This paragraph covers one T cell receptor beta chain sequence. What it binds is unknown. This sample was included in a study of T cells after yellow fever vaccination. General observations from the study: Peaking faster, on day 5 versus 15, the secondary response was nonetheless weaker. Booster samples showed a return of most primary-vaccination clones (around 96% CD4, approximately 90% CD8).

Trimming removed 7 bases from V and 2 bases from J; junction bases left unmatched: 9. CDR1 and CDR2 (germline): SGHTA, FQGNSA. The CDR3 sequence is 16 residues long. TCRdb redid the calling of the 5' RACE reads with MiXCR, one entry per CDR3 protein. The sample holds about 630,000 distinct CDR3 sequences, 9% to 15% seen once. V is TRBV7-2 and J is TRBJ2-3, with 10 nucleotides matching TRBD1. The starting material was PBMCs, obtained on the day of the yellow fever booster vaccination. This sequence was found in a man aged 25-40 years who received the YFV17D yellow fever vaccine. CDR3 in DNA: TGTGCCAGCACCCTCCCGGGACAGGGGATCACAGATACGCAGTATTTT. This sequence encodes CASTLPGQGITDTQYF. Full variable domain (missing parts from reference TRBV7-2 and TRBJ2-3): GAGVSQSPSNKVTEKGKDVELRCDPISGHTALYWYRQSLGQGLEFLIYFQGNSAPDKSGLPSDRFSAERTGGSVSTLTIQRTQQEDSAVYLCASTLPGQGITDTQYFGPGTRLTVL.